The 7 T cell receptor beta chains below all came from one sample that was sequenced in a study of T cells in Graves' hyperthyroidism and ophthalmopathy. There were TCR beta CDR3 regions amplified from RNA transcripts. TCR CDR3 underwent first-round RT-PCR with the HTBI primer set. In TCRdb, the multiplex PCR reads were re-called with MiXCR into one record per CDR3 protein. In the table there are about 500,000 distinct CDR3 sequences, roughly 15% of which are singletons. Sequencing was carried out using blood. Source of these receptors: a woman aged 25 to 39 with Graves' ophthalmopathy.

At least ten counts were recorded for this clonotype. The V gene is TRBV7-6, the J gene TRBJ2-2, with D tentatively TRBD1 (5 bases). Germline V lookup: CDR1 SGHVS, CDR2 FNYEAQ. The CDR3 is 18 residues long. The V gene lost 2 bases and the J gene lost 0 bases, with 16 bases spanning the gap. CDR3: CASSLIRAGPPNTGELFF. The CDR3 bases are TGTGCCAGCAGCTTAATCAGGGCAGGTCCCCCGAACACCGGGGAGCTGTTTTTT.

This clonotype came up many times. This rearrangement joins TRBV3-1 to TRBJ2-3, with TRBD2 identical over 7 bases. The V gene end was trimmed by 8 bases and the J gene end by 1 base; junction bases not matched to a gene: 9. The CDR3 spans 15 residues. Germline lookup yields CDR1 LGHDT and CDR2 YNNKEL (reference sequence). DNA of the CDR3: TGTGCCAGCTTAAGTACCACTAGCGGCACAGATACGCAGTATTTT. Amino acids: CASLSTTSGTDTQYF.

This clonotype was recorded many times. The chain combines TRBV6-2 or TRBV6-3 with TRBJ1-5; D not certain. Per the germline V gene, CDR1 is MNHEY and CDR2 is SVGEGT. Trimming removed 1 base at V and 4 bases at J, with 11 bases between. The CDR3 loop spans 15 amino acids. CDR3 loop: CASSYYDSSNQPQHF. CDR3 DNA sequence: TGTGCCAGCAGTTACTACGACTCCTCAAATCAGCCCCAGCATTTT.

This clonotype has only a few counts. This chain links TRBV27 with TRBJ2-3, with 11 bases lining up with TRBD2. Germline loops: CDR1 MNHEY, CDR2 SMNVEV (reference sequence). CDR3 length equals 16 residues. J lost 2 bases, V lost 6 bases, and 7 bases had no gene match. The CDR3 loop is CASRPDSGRATDTQYF. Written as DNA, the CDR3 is TGTGCCAGCAGACCCGATAGCGGGAGGGCCACAGATACGCAGTATTTT.

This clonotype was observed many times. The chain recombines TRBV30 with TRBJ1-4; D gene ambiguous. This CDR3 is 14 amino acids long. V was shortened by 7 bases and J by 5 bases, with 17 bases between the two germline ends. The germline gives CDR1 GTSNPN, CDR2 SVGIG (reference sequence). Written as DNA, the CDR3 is TGTGCCTCTAGGTTTGGACCGCCGAATGAAAAACTGTTTTTT. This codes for CASRFGPPNEKLFF.

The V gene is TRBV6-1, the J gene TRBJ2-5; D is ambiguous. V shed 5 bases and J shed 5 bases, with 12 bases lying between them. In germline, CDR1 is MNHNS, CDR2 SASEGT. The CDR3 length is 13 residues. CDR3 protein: CASSRQPVETQYF. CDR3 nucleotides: TGTGCCAGCAGTCGCCAGCCGGTTGAGACCCAGTACTTC.

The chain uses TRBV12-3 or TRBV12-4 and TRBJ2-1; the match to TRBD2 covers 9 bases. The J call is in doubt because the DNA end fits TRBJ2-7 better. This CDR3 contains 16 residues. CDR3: CASSRLAESSYNEQYF. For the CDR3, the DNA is TGTGCCAGCAGTCGACTAGCGGAGAGCTCCTACAATGAGCAGTACTTC.